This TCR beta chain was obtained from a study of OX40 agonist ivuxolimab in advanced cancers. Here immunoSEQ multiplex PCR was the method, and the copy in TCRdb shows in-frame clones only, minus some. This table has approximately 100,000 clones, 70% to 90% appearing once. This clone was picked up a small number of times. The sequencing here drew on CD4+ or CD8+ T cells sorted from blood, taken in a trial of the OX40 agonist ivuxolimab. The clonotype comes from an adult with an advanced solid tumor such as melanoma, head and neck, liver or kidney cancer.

The CDR3 reads CASSKKTPRSRKNIQYF. CDR3 DNA sequence: TGTGCCAGCAGCAAGAAAACTCCTAGGAGTCGTAAAAACATTCAGTACTTC. J is TRBJ2-4 and V is TRBV21-1; the table assigns TRBD2, which was not confirmed against the DNA. TRBV21-1 constitutes a pseudogene. This CDR3 contains 17 residues.